These 5 T cell receptor beta chains share one sample of origin, sequenced in a study of T cells in Graves' hyperthyroidism and ophthalmopathy. The TCR beta CDR3 regions underwent amplification using RNA transcripts as the source. Researchers ran a first-round RT-PCR on the TCR CDR3 using the HTBI primer set. One entry per CDR3 protein results from TCRdb running MiXCR on the multiplex PCR reads. The table has about 840,000 distinct CDR3 sequences, around 38% seen once. Sequenced material: blood. The receptors were sampled from a man between 18 and 35 years old with Graves' hyperthyroidism.

This clonotype was counted between two and nine times. The gene calls are TRBV6-5 and TRBJ1-5; D gene ambiguous. Per the germline V gene, CDR1 is MNHEY and CDR2 is SVGAGI. CDR3 length: 14 residues. V dropped 6 bases and J dropped 4 bases, with 13 bases sitting between them. CDR3 region: CASRPPGPNQPQHF. CDR3 DNA sequence: TGTGCCAGCAGACCTCCGGGCCCTAATCAGCCCCAGCATTTT.

This clonotype was observed at least ten times. The V and J genes are TRBV7-9 and TRBJ2-7, with D maybe TRBD2 (6 bases). V was trimmed by 4 bases and J by 0 bases, leaving 10 bases between them. CDR1 and CDR2 (germline): SEHNR, FQNEAQ (reference sequence). The CDR3 is made up of 14 amino acids. The CDR3 DNA is TGTGCCAGCAGCTCCTCTAGCGTCTCCTACGAGCAGTACTTC. It is translated as CASSSSSVSYEQYF.

The V call is TRBV19, the J call TRBJ2-5, with 7 bases lining up with TRBD1. V was clipped by 6 bases and J by 5 bases; unmatched bases: 9. Germline V lookup: CDR1 LNHDA, CDR2 SQIVND (reference sequence). This CDR3 is built from 14 residues. The CDR3 spells CASRHNRGRETQYF. As DNA, the CDR3 is TGTGCCAGTAGGCACAACAGGGGAAGGGAGACCCAGTACTTC.

This clonotype was recorded many times. V usage is TRBV9 and J usage is TRBJ1-1; D is ambiguous. The CDR3 spans 15 residues. V was shortened by 0 bases and J by 1 base, with 10 bases between the two germline ends. Germline CDR1 and CDR2: SGDLS and YYNGEE. The CDR3 coding sequence is TGTGCCAGCAGCGTAGATGAACAGACGAACACTGAAGCTTTCTTT. This gives the protein CASSVDEQTNTEAFF.

The rearrangement links TRBV15 to TRBJ2-7; perhaps TRBD2 as D (6 bases). Germline values: CDR1 LNHNV, CDR2 YYDKDF (reference sequence). Trimming cost V 6 bases and J 1 base, with 16 bases left between them. The CDR3 is made up of 15 amino acids. The DNA for the CDR3 is TGTGCCACCAGTAGTGCCGGGACTGGGTCCTACGAGCAGTACTTC. This encodes CATSSAGTGSYEQYF.